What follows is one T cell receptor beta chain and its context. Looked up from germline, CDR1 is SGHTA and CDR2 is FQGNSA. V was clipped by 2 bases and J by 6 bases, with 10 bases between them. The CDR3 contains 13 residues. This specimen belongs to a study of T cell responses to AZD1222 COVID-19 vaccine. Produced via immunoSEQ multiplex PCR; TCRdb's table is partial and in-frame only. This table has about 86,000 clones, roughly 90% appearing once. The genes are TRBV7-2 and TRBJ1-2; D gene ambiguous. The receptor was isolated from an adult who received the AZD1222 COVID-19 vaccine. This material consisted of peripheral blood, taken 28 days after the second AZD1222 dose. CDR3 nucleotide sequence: TGTGCCAGCAGCTTACAGTGGGAAAATGGCTACACCTTC. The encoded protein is CASSLQWENGYTF.